This T cell receptor (beta chain) was obtained from a study of cytomegalovirus exposure and HLA in healthy donors. CDR1 and CDR2 (germline): SGHVS, FNYEAQ. This CDR3 region has 14 residues. Germline trimming cut 5 bases from V and 4 bases from J; bases unmatched to any gene: 6. Primers: 60 Vbeta forward and 13 Jbeta reverse. Repertoires were generated with immunoSEQ multiplex PCR, while TCRdb's copy carries only in-frame clones and drops some. The table has 150,000 or so clones, roughly 70% seen once. The V call is TRBV7-6, the J call TRBJ2-7; 9 bases agree with TRBD1. The source is a man younger than 35 in good health and CMV-seropositive. The sample taken for sequencing was PBMCs. The CDR3 nucleotides read TGTGCCAGCAGCAGAGGACAGGGGATTTACGAGCAGTACTTC. Amino acid sequence: CASSRGQGIYEQYF.